Below are 20 T cell receptor beta chains sequenced from a single sample in a study of CD8+ T cells in alopecia areata. TCR sequencing used cDNA made by reverse transcription of extracted RNA. The data were produced by immunoSEQ multiplex PCR, yet TCRdb's version contains in-frame clones alone and is incomplete. The sample includes some 200,000 clones, more than 45% of them seen just once. Treatment meaning: oral pan-JAK inhibitor, 5-10 mg twice daily. This material consisted of CD4+ T cells sorted from blood, taken at week 4, from a patient treated with tofacitinib. These receptors were collected from a human donor with alopecia areata.

The J gene is TRBJ2-1, the V gene TRBV11-2; tentative D call: TRBD1 (6 bases). Trimming stripped 0 bases from V and 12 bases from J, with 15 bases between. From germline, CDR1 is SGHAT and CDR2 FQNNGV. CDR3 size: 14 residues. CDR3 residues: CASSLEIQGRVQFF. CDR3 nucleotides: TGTGCCAGCAGCTTAGAAATACAGGGAAGGGTGCAGTTCTTC.

The chain is built from TRBV20-1 and TRBJ2-1; D is uncertain. The CDR3 has 11 amino acids. The V gene's germline CDR1 is DFQATT and CDR2 SNEGSKA (reference sequence). Trimming stripped 0 bases from V and 7 bases from J, with 4 bases between. The CDR3 sequence: CSARDHNEQFF. CDR3 nucleotides: TGCAGTGCTAGAGATCATAATGAGCAGTTCTTC.

J is TRBJ1-5 and V is TRBV6-6, with D possibly being TRBD1 (6 bases). Trimming stripped 4 bases from V and 4 bases from J, with 17 bases between. This CDR3 region has 16 residues. The germline V gene has CDR1 MNHNY and CDR2 SVGAGI (reference sequence). CDR3: CASSLRRGQINQPQHF. CDR3 nucleotide sequence: TGTGCCAGCAGTTTAAGACGAGGACAGATAAATCAGCCCCAGCATTTT.

The chain uses TRBV2 and TRBJ2-1, with D uncertain. CDR1 is SNHLY and CDR2 is FYNNEI in the germline V gene. There are 13 residues in the CDR3. V lost 7 bases and J 6 bases, leaving 13 bases between the germline ends. This CDR3 reads CASIPGVPNEQFF. The CDR3 nucleotides are TGTGCCAGCATTCCCGGCGTGCCCAATGAGCAGTTCTTC. The full variable domain, rest sourced from reference TRBV2 and TRBJ2-1, is EPEVTQTPSHQVTQMGQEVILRCVPISNHLYFYWYRQILGQKVEFLVSFYNNEISEKSEIFDDQFSVERPDGSNFTLKIRSTKLEDSAMYFCASIPGVPNEQFFGPGTRLTVL.

This clone was observed a single time. This rearrangement joins TRBV29-1 to TRBJ1-2, with D uncertain. The V gene's germline CDR1 is SQVTM and CDR2 ANQGSEA. This CDR3 has 12 residues. V lost 4 bases, J lost 5 bases, and 11 bases lay in between. CDR3 sequence: CSVADTQYGYTF. In DNA, the CDR3 is TGCAGCGTTGCTGATACCCAGTATGGCTACACCTTC.

The V call is TRBV6-5, the J call TRBJ2-7, with D perhaps TRBD1 (5 bases). Germline CDR1 reads MNHEY; CDR2 reads SVGAGI. Trimming took 6 bases from V and 2 from J, leaving 14 bases between them. The CDR3 runs 14 residues. The CDR3 is CASSPTTVPYEQYF. The CDR3 DNA sequence: TGTGCCAGCAGCCCTACGACAGTCCCCTACGAGCAGTACTTC.

The gene calls are TRBV30 and TRBJ2-2; the D gene is possibly TRBD1 (6 bases). This CDR3 region has 14 residues. V was clipped by 7 bases and J by 6 bases, with 18 bases between them. Per the germline V gene, CDR1 is GTSNPN and CDR2 is SVGIG (reference sequence). The CDR3 region is CAYSHLTGPGELFF. In nucleotides, the CDR3 is TGTGCCTATTCACACCTCACAGGGCCCGGGGAGCTGTTTTTT.

This clone was seen a few times. The rearrangement uses TRBV29-1 and TRBJ2-7; tentatively, D is TRBD2 (5 bases). The germline V gene encodes CDR1 SQVTM and CDR2 ANQGSEA. V was shortened by 6 bases and J by 9 bases, with 24 bases between the two germline ends. This CDR3 is built from 14 residues. CDR3 region: CSVQKEGDLWGQYF. In nucleotides, the CDR3 is TGCAGCGTCCAGAAAGAGGGAGATCTCTGGGGGCAGTACTTC.

In its sample, this clone was seen a few times. The rearrangement joins TRBV2 to TRBJ2-5; 9 bases are shared with TRBD2. Germline V gives CDR1 SNHLY, CDR2 FYNNEI. The CDR3 is 16 amino acids. Trimming at V came to 7 bases and at J to 5 bases, leaving 14 bases not matched to a gene. In nucleotides, the CDR3 is TGTGCCAGCACCAACTCCCAGCGGGGGGCCGGCGAGACCCAGTACTTC. It is translated as CASTNSQRGAGETQYF.

A few counts support this clone. V gene TRBV20-1 combines with J gene TRBJ2-1; no clear D. Germline V gene sequence: CDR1 DFQATT, CDR2 SNEGSKA (reference sequence). V lost 1 base, J lost 10 bases, and 5 bases lay in between. The CDR3 has 10 amino acids. The CDR3: CSARVEEQFF. Written as DNA, the CDR3 is TGCAGTGCTAGAGTGGAGGAGCAGTTCTTC.

This sequence joins TRBV6-6 and TRBJ2-7, with 10 bases identical to TRBD2. The CDR3 is 15 residues long. The ends lost 6 bases at V and 2 bases at J; junction bases unmatched: 7. In germline, CDR1 is MNHNY, CDR2 SVGAGI (reference sequence). CDR3 in amino acids: CASRIGTSVTYEQYF. CDR3 sequence (DNA): TGTGCCAGCAGAATCGGGACTAGCGTCACCTACGAGCAGTACTTC.

The genes are TRBV9 and TRBJ2-1; TRBD2 matches 12 bases. Germline V gene sequence: CDR1 SGDLS, CDR2 YYNGEE. Trimming cost V 2 bases and J 7 bases; bases outside gene matches: 1. CDR3 size: 14 residues. In DNA form, the CDR3 reads TGTGCCAGCAGCGTCACTAGCGGGGGGAATGAGCAGTTCTTC. Translated: CASSVTSGGNEQFF.

This clone has just one count. The chain joins TRBV29-1 to TRBJ1-1; unclear D gene. Trimming removed 3 bases at V and 3 bases at J, with 5 bases between. Germline CDR1 and CDR2: SQVTM and ANQGSEA. The CDR3 spans 11 residues. CDR3 in amino acids: CSVDGYTEAFF. DNA of the CDR3: TGCAGCGTTGACGGCTACACTGAAGCTTTCTTT.

The chain links TRBV30 to TRBJ1-5; D is ambiguous. V was pared by 4 bases and J by 3 bases, with 13 bases between. The V gene's germline CDR1 is GTSNPN and CDR2 SVGIG (reference sequence). The CDR3 covers 14 residues. CDR3 region: CAWNNLGPNQPQHF. CDR3 sequence (DNA): TGTGCCTGGAATAATTTGGGTCCCAATCAGCCCCAGCATTTT.

With respect to this clone: The sample carries other DNA sequences with the same CDR3. The chain couples TRBV29-1 to TRBJ2-7; 7 bases are shared with TRBD1. The CDR3 extends over 13 amino acids. The germline V gene encodes CDR1 SQVTM and CDR2 ANQGSEA. Trimming took 4 bases from V and 2 from J; bases not matched to a gene: 5. CDR3 sequence: CSVGGTVTYEQYF. The CDR3 DNA follows: TGCAGCGTTGGAGGGACAGTCACCTACGAGCAGTACTTC.

This clone was counted many times. Other DNA sequences from this sample encode an identical CDR3 as well. The rearrangement joins TRBV6-1 to TRBJ1-1, with a possible D match to TRBD1 (5 bases). The germline V gene has CDR1 MNHNS and CDR2 SASEGT. V was pared by 6 bases and J by 0 bases, with 8 bases between. The CDR3 sequence is 13 residues long. The CDR3 here is CASSSTVNTEAFF. The CDR3 bases are TGTGCCAGCAGCTCGACAGTGAACACTGAAGCTTTCTTT.

The chain recombines TRBV11-2 with TRBJ2-3; 10 bases line up with TRBD2. The V gene's germline CDR1 is SGHAT and CDR2 FQNNGV. Trimming removed 4 bases from V and 5 bases from J; junction bases left unmatched: 12. The CDR3 contains 17 residues. The CDR3 is CASSSRERGGPGDTQYF. As DNA, the CDR3 is TGTGCCAGCAGCTCACGGGAGCGGGGGGGCCCGGGAGATACGCAGTATTTT.

The V call is TRBV5-1, the J call TRBJ2-5; D gene ambiguous. This CDR3 is built from 14 residues. CDR1 is SGHRS and CDR2 is YFSETQ in the germline V gene. The V and J ends lost 3 bases and 7 bases respectively, with 16 bases between them. The CDR3 sequence is CASSSQGPKGTQYF. For the CDR3, the DNA is TGCGCCAGCAGCTCCCAAGGGCCGAAGGGGACCCAGTACTTC.

The V call is TRBV4-3, the J call TRBJ1-6; D remains ambiguous. CDR3 length: 13 residues. In germline, CDR1 is LGHNA, CDR2 YSLEER. Trimming shortened V by 0 bases and J by 9 bases, and 6 bases separated the two germline ends. The CDR3: CASSQDLSSPLHF. CDR3 DNA: TGCGCCAGCAGCCAAGATCTTTCTTCACCCCTCCACTTT.

The CDR3 nucleotides read TGCGCCATGGGAGACAACTCCTACGAGCAGTACTTC. It is translated as CAMGDNSYEQYF. This rearrangement joins TRBV10-2 to TRBJ2-5; D possibly corresponds to TRBD2 (5 bases). The closer fit of TRBJ2-7 to the DNA end suggests the J call may be wrong. Looked up from germline, CDR1 is WSHSY and CDR2 is SAAADI. The CDR3 loop spans 12 amino acids.